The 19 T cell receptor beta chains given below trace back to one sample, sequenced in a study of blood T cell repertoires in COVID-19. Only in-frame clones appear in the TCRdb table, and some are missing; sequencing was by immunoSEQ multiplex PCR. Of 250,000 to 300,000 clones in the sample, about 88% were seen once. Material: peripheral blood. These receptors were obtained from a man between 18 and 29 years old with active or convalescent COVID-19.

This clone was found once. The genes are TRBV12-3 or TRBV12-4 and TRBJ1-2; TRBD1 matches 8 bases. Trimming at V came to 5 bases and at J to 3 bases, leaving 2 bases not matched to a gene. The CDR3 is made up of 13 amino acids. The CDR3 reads CASSTGGDYGYTF. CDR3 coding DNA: TGTGCCAGCAGTACAGGGGGAGACTATGGCTACACCTTC.

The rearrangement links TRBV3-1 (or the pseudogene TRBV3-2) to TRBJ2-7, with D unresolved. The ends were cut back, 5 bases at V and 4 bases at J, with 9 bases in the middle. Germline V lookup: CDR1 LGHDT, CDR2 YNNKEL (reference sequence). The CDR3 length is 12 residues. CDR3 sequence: CASSSDLYEQYF. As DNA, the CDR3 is TGTGCCAGCAGCTCCGATCTATACGAGCAGTACTTC.

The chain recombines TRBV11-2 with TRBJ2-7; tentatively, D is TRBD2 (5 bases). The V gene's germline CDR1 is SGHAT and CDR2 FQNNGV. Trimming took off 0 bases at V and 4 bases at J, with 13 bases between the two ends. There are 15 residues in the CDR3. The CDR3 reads CASSLERGILYEQYF. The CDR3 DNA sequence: TGTGCCAGCAGCTTAGAACGAGGGATCCTATACGAGCAGTACTTC.

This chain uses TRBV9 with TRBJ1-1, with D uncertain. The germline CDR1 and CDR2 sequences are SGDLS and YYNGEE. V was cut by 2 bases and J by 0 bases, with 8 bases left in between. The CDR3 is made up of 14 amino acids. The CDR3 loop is CASSVEGMNTEAFF. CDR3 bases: TGTGCCAGCAGCGTGGAGGGAATGAACACTGAAGCTTTCTTT.

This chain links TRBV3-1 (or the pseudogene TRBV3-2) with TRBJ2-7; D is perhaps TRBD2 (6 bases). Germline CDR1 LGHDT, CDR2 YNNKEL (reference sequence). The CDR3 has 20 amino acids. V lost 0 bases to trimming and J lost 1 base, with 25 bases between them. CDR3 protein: CASSQEVPDQTGTGSYEQYF. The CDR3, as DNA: TGTGCCAGCAGCCAAGAGGTCCCGGACCAAACCGGGACTGGGTCCTACGAGCAGTACTTC.

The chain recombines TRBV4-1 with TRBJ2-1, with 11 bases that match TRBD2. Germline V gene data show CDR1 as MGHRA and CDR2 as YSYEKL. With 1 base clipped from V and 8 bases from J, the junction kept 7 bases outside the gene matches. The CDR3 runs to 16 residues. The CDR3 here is CASSQATSGGQDEQFF. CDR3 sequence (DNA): TGCGCCAGCAGCCAAGCAACTAGCGGGGGACAGGATGAGCAGTTCTTC.

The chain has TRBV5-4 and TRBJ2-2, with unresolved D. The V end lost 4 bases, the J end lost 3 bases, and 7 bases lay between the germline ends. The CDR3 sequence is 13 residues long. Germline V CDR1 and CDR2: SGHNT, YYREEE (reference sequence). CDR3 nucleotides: TGTGCCAGCAGCCCGCAGGACACCGGGGAGCTGTTTTTT. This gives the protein CASSPQDTGELFF.

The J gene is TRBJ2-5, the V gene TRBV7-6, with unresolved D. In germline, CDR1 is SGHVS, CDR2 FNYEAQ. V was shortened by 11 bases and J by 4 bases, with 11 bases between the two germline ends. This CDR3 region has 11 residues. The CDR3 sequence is CAGLTGETQYF. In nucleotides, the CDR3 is TGTGCCGGCCTGACGGGAGAGACCCAGTACTTC.

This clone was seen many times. The CDR3 spells CASSVTGGSQETQYF. Written as DNA, the CDR3 is TGTGCCAGCAGCGTGACAGGGGGCTCCCAAGAGACCCAGTACTTC. This rearrangement joins TRBV9 to TRBJ2-5; 10 bases align to TRBD1. V gave up 2 bases and J gave up 1 base; unmatched junction bases: 2. Germline lookup yields CDR1 SGDLS and CDR2 YYNGEE. The CDR3 has 15 amino acids.

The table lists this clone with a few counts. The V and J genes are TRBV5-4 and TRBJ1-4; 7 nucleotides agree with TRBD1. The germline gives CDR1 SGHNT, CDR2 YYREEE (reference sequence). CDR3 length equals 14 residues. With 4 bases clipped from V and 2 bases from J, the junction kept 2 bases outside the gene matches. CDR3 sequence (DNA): TGTGCCAGCAGCCGGGGACAGACTAATGAAAAACTGTTTTTT. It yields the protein CASSRGQTNEKLFF.

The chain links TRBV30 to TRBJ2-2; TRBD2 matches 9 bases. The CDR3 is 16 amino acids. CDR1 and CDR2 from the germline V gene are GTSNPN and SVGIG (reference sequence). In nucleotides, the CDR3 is TGTGCAGGGAGGTTGGCGGGAGGGTGGAGCACCGGGGAGCTGTTTTTT. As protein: CAGRLAGGWSTGELFF.

The CDR3 nucleotides are TGTGCCACCAGTGAACCGGGACAGGGTTTGGTAGCTTTCTTT. Its protein product is CATSEPGQGLVAFF. This chain uses TRBV24-1 with TRBJ1-1; 9 nucleotides match TRBD1. CDR1 is KGHDR and CDR2 is SFDVKD in the germline V gene. The V segment lost 4 bases and the J segment 10 bases; nucleotides outside the gene matches: 9. The CDR3 totals 14 residues.

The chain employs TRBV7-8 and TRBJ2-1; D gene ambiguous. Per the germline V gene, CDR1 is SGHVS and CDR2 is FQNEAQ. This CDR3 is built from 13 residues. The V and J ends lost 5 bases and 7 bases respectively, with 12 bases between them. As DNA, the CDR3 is TGTGCCAGCAGCCCCGATAGTGAAAATGAGCAGTTCTTC. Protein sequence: CASSPDSENEQFF.

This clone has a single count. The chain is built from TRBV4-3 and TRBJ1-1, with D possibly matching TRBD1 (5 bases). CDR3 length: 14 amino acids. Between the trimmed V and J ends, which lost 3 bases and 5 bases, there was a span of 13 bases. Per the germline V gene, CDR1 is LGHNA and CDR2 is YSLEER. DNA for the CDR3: TGCGCCAGCAGCCATGAAGGGGTAAGAACTGAAGCTTTCTTT. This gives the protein CASSHEGVRTEAFF.

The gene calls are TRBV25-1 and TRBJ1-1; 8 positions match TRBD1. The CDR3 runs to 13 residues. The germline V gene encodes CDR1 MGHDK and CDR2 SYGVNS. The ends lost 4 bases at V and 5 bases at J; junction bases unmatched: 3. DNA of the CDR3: TGTGCCAGCAGTGTCGGGACAGGTACTGAAGCTTTCTTT. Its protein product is CASSVGTGTEAFF.

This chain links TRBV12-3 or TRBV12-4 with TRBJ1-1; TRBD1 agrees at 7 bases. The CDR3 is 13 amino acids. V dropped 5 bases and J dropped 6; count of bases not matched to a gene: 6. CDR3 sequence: CASSAQGWAEAFF. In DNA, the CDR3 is TGTGCCAGCAGTGCACAGGGGTGGGCTGAAGCTTTCTTT.

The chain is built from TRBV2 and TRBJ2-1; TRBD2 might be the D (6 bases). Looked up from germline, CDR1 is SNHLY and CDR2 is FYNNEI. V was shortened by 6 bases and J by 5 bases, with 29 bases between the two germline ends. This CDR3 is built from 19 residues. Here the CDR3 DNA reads TGTGCCAGCAGGATCGGGGTCCGTTATGCGGGACTCCAGGACAATGAGCAGTTCTTC. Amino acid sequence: CASRIGVRYAGLQDNEQFF.

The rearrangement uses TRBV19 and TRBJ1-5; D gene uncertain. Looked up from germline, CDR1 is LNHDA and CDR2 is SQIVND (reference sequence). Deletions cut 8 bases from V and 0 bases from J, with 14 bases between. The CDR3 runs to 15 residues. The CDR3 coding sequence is TGTGCCAGTCAAAGACGGGAAAGTAGCAATCAGCCCCAGCATTTT. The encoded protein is CASQRRESSNQPQHF.

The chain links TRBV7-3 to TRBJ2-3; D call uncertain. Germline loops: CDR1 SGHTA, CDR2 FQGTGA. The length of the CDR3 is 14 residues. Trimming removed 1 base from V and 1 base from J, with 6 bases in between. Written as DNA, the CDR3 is TGTGCCAGCAGCTTAAATACGGGCACAGATACGCAGTATTTT. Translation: CASSLNTGTDTQYF.